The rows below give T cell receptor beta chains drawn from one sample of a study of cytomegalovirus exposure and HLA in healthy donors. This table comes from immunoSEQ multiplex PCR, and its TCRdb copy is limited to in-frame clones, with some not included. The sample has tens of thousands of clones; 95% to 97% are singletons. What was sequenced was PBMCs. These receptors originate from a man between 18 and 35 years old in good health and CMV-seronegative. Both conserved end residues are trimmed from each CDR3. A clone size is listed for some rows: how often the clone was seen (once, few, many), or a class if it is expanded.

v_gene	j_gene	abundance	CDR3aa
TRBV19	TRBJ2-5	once	ASSMQGQETQY
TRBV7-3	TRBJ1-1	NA	ASSEVQGKAF
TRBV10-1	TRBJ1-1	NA	ASSEGQGRAF
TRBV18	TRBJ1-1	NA	ASSPGINRGPYTEAF
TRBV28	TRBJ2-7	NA	ASSLSFRQVISYEQY
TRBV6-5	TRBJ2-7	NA	ASTTTGVGGYEQY
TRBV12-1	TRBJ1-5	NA	ASSNSVPRAYSNQPQH
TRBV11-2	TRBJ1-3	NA	ASSRDRGVHGNTIY
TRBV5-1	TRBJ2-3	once	ASGRREGTDTQY
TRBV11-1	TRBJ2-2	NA	ASSSGTGGYTGELF
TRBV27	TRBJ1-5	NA	ASSLRGSNQPQH
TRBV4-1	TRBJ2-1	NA	ASSRGTGSSYNEQF
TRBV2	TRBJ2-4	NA	ASTEAGDTRDIQY
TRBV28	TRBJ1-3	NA	ASSPPGQLSGNTIY
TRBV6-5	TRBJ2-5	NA	ATPLTGRETQY
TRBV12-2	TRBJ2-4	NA	ASRLVDPGCIQY
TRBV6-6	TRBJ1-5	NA	ASSYLKLEPQH
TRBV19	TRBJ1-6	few	ATSSSYNSPLH
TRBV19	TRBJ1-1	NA	ATSDWNTEAF
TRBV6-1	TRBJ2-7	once	ASSARDREQY
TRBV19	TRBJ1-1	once	ASRRGTEAF
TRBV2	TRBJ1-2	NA	ASSDWTDTNYGYT
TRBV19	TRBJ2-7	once	ASSTLLAVVYEQY
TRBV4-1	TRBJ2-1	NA	ASSLYPGNEQF
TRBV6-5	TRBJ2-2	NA	ASSYSRGVTGELF
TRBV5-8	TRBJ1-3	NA	ASSLGNSPGNTIY
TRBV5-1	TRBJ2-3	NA	ASTPGQITDTQY
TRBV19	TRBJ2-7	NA	ASSIGDRVYEQY